The 13 T cell receptor beta chains reported below all come from one sample, sequenced in a study of blood T cell repertoires in COVID-19. Here immunoSEQ multiplex PCR was the method, and the copy in TCRdb shows in-frame clones only, minus some. The sample shows around 320,000 clones, about 90% of them seen only once. Sequencing input: peripheral blood. The receptors stem from a woman aged 30 to 39 with COVID-19, enrolled during active disease.

This chain connects TRBV27 to TRBJ1-1; 11 bases align to TRBD1. With V trimmed by 0 bases and J by 3 bases, 6 bases remained unmatched. CDR3 size: 17 residues. Germline V gene data show CDR1 as MNHEY and CDR2 as SMNVEV (reference sequence). In DNA, the CDR3 is TGTGCCAGCAGTTTATCCGTCGGGACAGGGGGTGACACTGAAGCTTTCTTT. Protein product: CASSLSVGTGGDTEAFF.

The gene calls are TRBV19 and TRBJ1-5, with 11 positions matching TRBD1. The CDR3 covers 17 residues. The germline CDR1 and CDR2 sequences are LNHDA and SQIVND (reference sequence). J was trimmed by 3 bases and V by 1 base; bases with no gene match: 5. Here the CDR3 DNA reads TGTGCCAGTAGTATAGGGGACAGGGGGGTTAACAATCAGCCCCAGCATTTT. It specifies CASSIGDRGVNNQPQHF.

This clone was found a few times. This same CDR3 is encoded by further DNA sequences in the sample. The chain recombines TRBV5-1 with TRBJ1-1; D is possibly TRBD1 (6 bases). The CDR3 covers 14 residues. V was trimmed by 1 base and J by 4 bases, leaving 11 bases between them. Germline CDR1 is SGHRS and CDR2 is YFSETQ. Here the CDR3 reads CASSLFQGRTEAFF. As DNA, the CDR3 is TGCGCCAGCAGCTTGTTTCAGGGGCGCACTGAAGCTTTCTTT.

The rearrangement uses TRBV28 and TRBJ1-6, with D possibly being TRBD1 (5 bases). The CDR3 is made up of 14 amino acids. Germline-derived CDR1 and CDR2 are MDHEN and SYDVKM. V dropped 5 bases and J dropped 6 bases, with 11 bases sitting between them. CDR3 in amino acids: CASSAQVPNSPLHF. The CDR3 DNA sequence: TGTGCCAGCAGTGCACAGGTACCTAATTCACCCCTCCACTTT.

This sequence joins TRBV24-1 and TRBJ2-2; 10 positions agree with TRBD2. Unmatched junction bases numbered 2, after V lost 0 bases and J lost 2 bases. The length of the CDR3 is 17 residues. Germline values: CDR1 KGHDR, CDR2 SFDVKD. CDR3 loop: CATSDLRTSGNTGELFF. In DNA, the CDR3 is TGTGCCACCAGTGATTTGCGGACTAGCGGAAACACCGGGGAGCTGTTTTTT.

V usage is TRBV19 and J usage is TRBJ1-5; possible D gene TRBD1, 5 bases. CDR1 is LNHDA, CDR2 SQIVND, per germline (reference sequence). V lost 3 bases to trimming and J lost 4 bases, with 10 bases between them. The CDR3 loop spans 14 amino acids. The CDR3, as DNA: TGTGCCAGTAGTATGCAGGGATGGAATCAGCCCCAGCATTTT. Its translation: CASSMQGWNQPQHF.

The rearrangement joins TRBV4-2 to TRBJ2-2; 11 bases are shared with TRBD1. This CDR3 comprises 20 residues. V trimming: 1 base; J trimming: 6 bases; junction bases outside the gene matches: 16. Germline V gene sequence: CDR1 LGHNA, CDR2 YNFKEQ. The chain's CDR3 is CASSQVRYRLDRGPSGELFF. The CDR3 nucleotides read TGTGCCAGCAGCCAAGTTAGGTACCGCTTGGACAGGGGGCCCTCCGGGGAGCTGTTTTTT.

Only one count was recorded for this clone. The J gene is TRBJ2-7, the V gene TRBV19, with D tentatively TRBD1 (5 bases). Trimming pared 5 bases from V and 2 bases from J, leaving 19 bases between. CDR1 is LNHDA, CDR2 SQIVND, per germline (reference sequence). The CDR3 contains 16 residues. The CDR3 here is CASSALDSRGTYEQYF. The CDR3 coding sequence is TGTGCCAGTAGTGCTCTCGACAGCCGAGGAACCTACGAGCAGTACTTC.

This sequence joins TRBV5-6 and TRBJ1-5, with D unclear. Germline lookup yields CDR1 SGHDT and CDR2 YYEEEE. The V end lost 2 bases, the J end lost 4 bases, and 7 bases lay between the germline ends. The CDR3 totals 13 residues. The CDR3 protein is CASSFSGNQPQHF. DNA of the CDR3: TGTGCCAGCAGCTTTAGCGGTAATCAGCCCCAGCATTTT.

In this sample, this clone turned up a few times. The rearrangement links TRBV28 to TRBJ1-2; D perhaps matches TRBD1 (6 bases). Deletions cut 11 bases from V and 2 bases from J, with 12 bases between. From germline, CDR1 is MDHEN and CDR2 SYDVKM. The CDR3 has 12 residues. DNA of the CDR3: TGTGCCTACCAGGGACAAAACTATGGCTACACCTTC. Its translation: CAYQGQNYGYTF.

The CDR3 bases are TGTGCCAGCAGCCCGTCCCGGGGATTGAGAAACACCATATATTTT. Its protein is CASSPSRGLRNTIYF. V usage is TRBV7-9 and J usage is TRBJ1-3, with D unresolved. The germline V gene encodes CDR1 SEHNR and CDR2 FQNEAQ (reference sequence). V lost 5 bases to trimming and J lost 5 bases, with 16 bases between them. The CDR3 has 15 amino acids.

This sequence joins TRBV6-1 and TRBJ1-2; TRBD1 aligns across 8 bases. The junction had 10 bases not matched to a gene; V was cut back by 0 bases and J by 4 bases. The CDR3 sequence is 17 residues long. Per germline, CDR1 MNHNS and CDR2 SASEGT. The CDR3 loop is CASSEAVAGGITYGYTF. In DNA form, the CDR3 reads TGTGCCAGCAGTGAAGCGGTGGCAGGGGGCATTACCTATGGCTACACCTTC.

The V call is TRBV5-1, the J call TRBJ1-6; 8 nucleotides align to TRBD1. This CDR3 is 15 amino acids long. With V trimmed by 0 bases and J by 10 bases, 6 bases remained unmatched. The germline V gene has CDR1 SGHRS and CDR2 YFSETQ. The CDR3 nucleotides are TGCGCCAGCAGCTTGGAGGGACAGGTGGGCTCACCCCTCCACTTT. This sequence encodes CASSLEGQVGSPLHF.